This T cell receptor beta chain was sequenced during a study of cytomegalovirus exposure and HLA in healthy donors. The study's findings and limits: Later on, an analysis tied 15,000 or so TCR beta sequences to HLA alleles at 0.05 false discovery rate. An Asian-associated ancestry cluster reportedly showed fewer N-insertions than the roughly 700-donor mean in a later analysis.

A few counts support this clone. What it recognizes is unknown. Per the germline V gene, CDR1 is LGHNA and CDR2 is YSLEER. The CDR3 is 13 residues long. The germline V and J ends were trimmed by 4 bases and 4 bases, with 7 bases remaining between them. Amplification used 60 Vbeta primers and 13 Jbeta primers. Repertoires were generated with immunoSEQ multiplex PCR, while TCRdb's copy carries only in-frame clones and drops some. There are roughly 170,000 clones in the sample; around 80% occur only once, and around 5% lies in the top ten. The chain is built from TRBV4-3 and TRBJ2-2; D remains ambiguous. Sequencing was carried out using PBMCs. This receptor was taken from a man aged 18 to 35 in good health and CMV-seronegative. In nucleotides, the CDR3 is TGCGCCAGCAGCCCCCTAGGCACCGGGGAGCTGTTTTTT. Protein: CASSPLGTGELFF.